The 20 T cell receptor beta chains below were found in one sample sequenced in a study of control samples from healthy donors and cancer patients. The assay was immunoSEQ multiplex PCR, and TCRdb's table has in-frame clones only and misses some. This sample yields 100,000 to 150,000 clones, of which more than 90% are seen a single time; roughly 6% belongs to the top ten. The sample was blood. These receptors all come from a man between 18 and 29 years old in good health.

The chain recombines TRBV6-5 with TRBJ1-6; 9 nucleotides match TRBD1. The CDR3 consists of 13 residues. J was trimmed by 7 bases and V by 7 bases; bases with no gene match: 2. CDR1 is MNHEY and CDR2 is SVGAGI in the germline V gene. The CDR3 region has the DNA TGTGCCAGCACCGGGACAGGGAATTCACCCCTCCACTTT. This gives the protein CASTGTGNSPLHF.

The chain is built from TRBV29-1 and TRBJ1-4; weak D call: TRBD1 (6 bases). The germline gives CDR1 SQVTM, CDR2 ANQGSEA. Trimming pared 6 bases from V and 8 bases from J, leaving 19 bases between. This CDR3 spans 14 amino acids. For the CDR3, the DNA is TGCAGCGTCGCTCTCCAGGGGCTGAGGGAAAAACTGTTTTTT. Its translation is CSVALQGLREKLFF.

The J gene is TRBJ2-1, the V gene TRBV19; 8 bases line up with TRBD2. This CDR3 spans 16 amino acids. Germline CDR1 is LNHDA and CDR2 is SQIVND (reference sequence). The V segment lost 5 bases and the J segment 7 bases; nucleotides outside the gene matches: 13. The CDR3 loop reads CASSGGPGTSKNEQFF. DNA of the CDR3: TGTGCCAGTAGTGGGGGGCCCGGGACTAGTAAGAATGAGCAGTTCTTC.

The chain is built from TRBV7-9 and TRBJ2-7; D assignment may be TRBD1 or TRBD2 (6 bases each). Trimming removed 1 base at V and 5 bases at J, with 15 bases between. CDR1 is SEHNR, CDR2 FQNEAQ, per germline (reference sequence). The CDR3 sequence is 15 residues long. The CDR3 is CASSLVSGGANEQYF. CDR3 sequence (DNA): TGTGCCAGCAGCTTAGTCTCCGGGGGCGCGAACGAGCAGTACTTC.

The chain recombines TRBV9 with TRBJ1-5; no reliable D call. V lost 0 bases and J 7 bases, leaving 8 bases between the germline ends. This CDR3 contains 13 residues. Germline V gene lookup returns CDR1 SGDLS and CDR2 YYNGEE. The CDR3 here is CASSVGGRQPQHF. The CDR3 bases are TGTGCCAGCAGCGTAGGAGGGCGGCAGCCCCAGCATTTT.

V gene TRBV7-9 combines with J gene TRBJ1-2, with D hard to call. V shed 3 bases and J shed 7 bases, with 12 bases lying between them. Germline V gene sequence: CDR1 SEHNR, CDR2 FQNEAQ (reference sequence). This CDR3 spans 13 amino acids. The CDR3 DNA reads as TGTGCCAGCAGCTTGCTTCTAGGGTCTGGCTACACCTTC. As protein: CASSLLLGSGYTF.

This clone was seen once. This chain joins TRBV11-3 and TRBJ2-1; TRBD1 agrees at 8 bases. Losses at the gene ends were 5 bases for V and 4 bases for J; bases not matched to a gene: 7. CDR1 is SGHNT and CDR2 is YENEEA in the germline V gene. The CDR3 is 15 residues long. The CDR3 DNA follows: TGTGCCAGCAGCAGAGGACAGGGCAGTTACAATGAGCAGTTCTTC. It yields the protein CASSRGQGSYNEQFF.

The V and J genes are TRBV9 and TRBJ2-7; TRBD1 matches at 8 bases. CDR3 size: 14 residues. The J segment lost 0 bases and the V segment lost 4 bases, leaving 3 bases of the junction unmatched. CDR1 and CDR2 (germline): SGDLS, YYNGEE. Here the CDR3 reads CASSKGQGSYEQYF. The CDR3 DNA sequence: TGTGCCAGCAGCAAAGGACAGGGCTCCTACGAGCAGTACTTC.

The chain combines TRBV4-1 with TRBJ1-1; a weak D match, TRBD1 (5 bases). The germline V and J ends were trimmed by 3 bases and 0 bases, with 17 bases remaining between them. CDR1 and CDR2 from the germline V gene are MGHRA and YSYEKL. The CDR3 has 17 amino acids. For the CDR3, the DNA is TGCGCCAGCAGCCACGGTTTGGCCAGGGCTCTGAACACTGAAGCTTTCTTT. It encodes CASSHGLARALNTEAFF.

This rearrangement joins TRBV7-9 to TRBJ2-7; no clear D. The V end lost 1 base, the J end lost 0 bases, and 10 bases lay between the germline ends. The CDR3 length is 15 residues. Germline V lookup: CDR1 SEHNR, CDR2 FQNEAQ (reference sequence). The CDR3 loop is CASSLGSVSSYEQYF. The CDR3 nucleotides are TGTGCCAGCAGCTTAGGCTCCGTGAGCTCCTACGAGCAGTACTTC. Together with reference TRBV7-9 and TRBJ2-7, the CDR3 gives the full variable domain: DTGVSQNPRHKITKRGQNVTFRCDPISEHNRLYWYRQTLGQGPEFLTYFQNEAQLEKSRLLSDRFSAERPKGSFSTLEIQRTEQGDSAMYLCASSLGSVSSYEQYFGPGTRLTVT.

In DNA, the CDR3 is TGTGCCAGCAGCTCCGGGACAGTCGCCTACAATGAGCAGTTCTTC. It codes for CASSSGTVAYNEQFF. V gene TRBV7-2 combines with J gene TRBJ2-1; 7 nucleotides match TRBD1. CDR1 is SGHTA, CDR2 FQGNSA, per germline. The CDR3 runs to 15 residues. V was clipped by 4 bases and J by 2 bases; unmatched bases: 5.

V is TRBV2 and J is TRBJ1-3; TRBD1 might be the D (5 bases). The CDR3 spans 15 residues. V lost 2 bases, J lost 0 bases, and 8 bases lay in between. Germline loops: CDR1 SNHLY, CDR2 FYNNEI. DNA of the CDR3: TGTGCCAGCAGTGAACCCGGGACCTCTGGAAACACCATATATTTT. It encodes CASSEPGTSGNTIYF.

The chain recombines TRBV19 with TRBJ1-1; D uncertain. Trimming pared 6 bases from V and 7 bases from J, leaving 12 bases between. The CDR3 has 12 amino acids. CDR1 and CDR2 from the germline V gene are LNHDA and SQIVND (reference sequence). In nucleotides, the CDR3 is TGTGCCAGTAGCAATCAGTGGGATGAAGCTTTCTTT. Protein: CASSNQWDEAFF.

The rearrangement uses TRBV9 and TRBJ1-6; D call uncertain. The V gene lost 3 bases and the J gene lost 9 bases, with 7 bases spanning the gap. The CDR3 is 12 amino acids. The germline V gene has CDR1 SGDLS and CDR2 YYNGEE. CDR3 region: CASSAPGSPLHF. The CDR3 DNA sequence: TGTGCCAGCAGCGCCCCCGGTTCACCCCTCCACTTT. Using reference TRBV9 and TRBJ1-6 for the parts outside the CDR3, the full variable domain is DSGVTQTPKHLITATGQRVTLRCSPRSGDLSVYWYQQSLDQGLQFLIQYYNGEERAKGNILERFSAQQFPDLHSELNLSSLELGDSALYFCASSAPGSPLHFGNGTRLTVT.

V usage is TRBV5-1 and J usage is TRBJ2-3; 8 bases fit TRBD1. V lost 4 bases and J lost 4; bases outside the gene matches: 14. CDR3 length: 17 amino acids. Germline values: CDR1 SGHRS, CDR2 YFSETQ. The chain's CDR3 is CASSPLFTGGPADTQYF. In nucleotides, the CDR3 is TGCGCCAGCAGCCCCCTCTTTACAGGGGGGCCCGCAGATACGCAGTATTTT.

The chain uses TRBV7-9 and TRBJ2-2; weak D call: TRBD1 (5 bases). The V gene lost 8 bases and the J gene lost 3 bases, with 13 bases spanning the gap. CDR3 length: 14 amino acids. Germline lookup yields CDR1 SEHNR and CDR2 FQNEAQ (reference sequence). The CDR3 DNA reads TGTGCCAGCCTGGATGACAGTTACACCGGGGAGCTGTTTTTT. Translating it yields CASLDDSYTGELFF. The whole variable domain, remainder taken from reference TRBV7-9 and TRBJ2-2, is DTGVSQNPRHKITKRGQNVTFRCDPISEHNRLYWYRQTLGQGPEFLTYFQNEAQLEKSRLLSDRFSAERPKGSFSTLEIQRTEQGDSAMYLCASLDDSYTGELFFGEGSRLTVL.

This rearrangement joins TRBV5-3 to TRBJ1-5; 7 bases map to TRBD1. TRBV5-3 is known as an ORF, though its function is uncertain. This CDR3 contains 22 residues. With V trimmed by 4 bases and J by 5 bases, 30 bases remained unmatched. The CDR3, as DNA: TGTGCCAGAAGCCCCTCCCAGGACTCCCGATCTACAGGGGTAGAGGGCTATCAGCCCCAGCATTTT. This gives the protein CARSPSQDSRSTGVEGYQPQHF.

DNA for the CDR3: TGTGCTAGTGGTCTAGGACATCGATATGGCTACACCTTC. Encoded protein: CASGLGHRYGYTF. The rearrangement uses TRBV12-5 and TRBJ1-2; tentatively, D is TRBD1 (5 bases). V lost 5 bases and J 5 bases, leaving 12 bases between the germline ends. The CDR3 is 13 residues long. CDR1 is LGHNT and CDR2 is FRNRAP in the germline V gene.

The CDR3 DNA is TGTGCCAGCAGCTATCCGGGACTAGCGGACCCAGATACGCAGTATTTT. This translates into CASSYPGLADPDTQYF. The V call is TRBV7-9, the J call TRBJ2-3; 11 nucleotides match TRBD2. This CDR3 contains 16 residues. CDR1 SEHNR and CDR2 FQNEAQ come from the germline V gene (reference sequence). V dropped 4 bases and J dropped 4; count of bases not matched to a gene: 7. The variable domain in full, completed from reference TRBV7-9 and TRBJ2-3, reads DTGVSQNPRHKITKRGQNVTFRCDPISEHNRLYWYRQTLGQGPEFLTYFQNEAQLEKSRLLSDRFSAERPKGSFSTLEIQRTEQGDSAMYLCASSYPGLADPDTQYFGPGTRLTVL.

J is TRBJ2-7 and V is TRBV2; weak D call: TRBD2 (5 bases). The CDR3 consists of 14 residues. CDR1 is SNHLY, CDR2 FYNNEI, per germline. Trimming shortened V by 7 bases and J by 1 base, and 14 bases separated the two germline ends. The CDR3: CASTRGRGSYEQYF. CDR3 nucleotides: TGTGCCAGCACTAGAGGACGAGGGTCCTACGAGCAGTACTTC.